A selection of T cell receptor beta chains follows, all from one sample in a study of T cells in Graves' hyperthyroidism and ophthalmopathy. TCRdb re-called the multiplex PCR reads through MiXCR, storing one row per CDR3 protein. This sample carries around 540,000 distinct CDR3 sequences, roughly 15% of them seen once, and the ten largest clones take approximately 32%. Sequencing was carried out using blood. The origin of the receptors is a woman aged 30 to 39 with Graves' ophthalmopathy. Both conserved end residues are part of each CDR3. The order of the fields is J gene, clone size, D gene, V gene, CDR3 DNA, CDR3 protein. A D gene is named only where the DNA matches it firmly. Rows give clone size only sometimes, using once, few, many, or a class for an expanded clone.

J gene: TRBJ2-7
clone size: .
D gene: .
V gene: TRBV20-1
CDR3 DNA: TGCAGTGCTAGCCCACTCCTATACGAGCAGTACTTC
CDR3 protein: CSASPLLYEQYF

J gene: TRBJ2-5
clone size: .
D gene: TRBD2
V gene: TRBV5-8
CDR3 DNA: TGTGCCAGCATGCCGACTAGCGGGAGACGAGAGACCCAGTACTTC
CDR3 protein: CASMPTSGRRETQYF

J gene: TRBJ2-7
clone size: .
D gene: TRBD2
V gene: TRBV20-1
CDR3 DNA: TGCAGTGCTAGTGGGGAACTAGCGGGAGGACGGGGTGGGCGGTACTTC
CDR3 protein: CSASGELAGGRGGRYF

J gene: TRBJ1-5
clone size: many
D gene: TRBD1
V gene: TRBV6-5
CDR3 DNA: TGTGCCAGCAGTTACTTCGGACAGGGTAGTAGCAATCAGCCCCAGCATTTT
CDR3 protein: CASSYFGQGSSNQPQHF

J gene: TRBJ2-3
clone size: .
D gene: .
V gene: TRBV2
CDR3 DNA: TGTGCCAGCCGCGGGACATTGACAGATACGCAGTATTTT
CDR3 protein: CASRGTLTDTQYF

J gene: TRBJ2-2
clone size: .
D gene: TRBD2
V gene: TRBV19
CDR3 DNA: TGTGCCAGTAGTATTGGTCTAGCGGCCGTTACCGGGGAGCTGTTTTTT
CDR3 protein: CASSIGLAAVTGELFF

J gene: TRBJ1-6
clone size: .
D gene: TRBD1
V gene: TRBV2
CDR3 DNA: TGTGCCAGCACCCTAGGGACAGGTAATTCACCCCTCCACTTT
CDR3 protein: CASTLGTGNSPLHF

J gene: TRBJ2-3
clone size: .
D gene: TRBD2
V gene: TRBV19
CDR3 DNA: TGTGCCAGTGCCCAGGGTGCGGGAGTGGATACGCAGTATTTT
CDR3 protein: CASAQGAGVDTQYF

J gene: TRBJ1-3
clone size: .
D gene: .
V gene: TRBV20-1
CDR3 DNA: TGCAGTGCTAGATCGGCGGGGCCTGGAAACACCATATATTTT
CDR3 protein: CSARSAGPGNTIYF

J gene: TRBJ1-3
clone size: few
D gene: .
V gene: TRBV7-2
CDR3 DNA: TGTGCCAGCAGCTTAAGTGGTGGTCTCTCTGGAAACACCATATATTTT
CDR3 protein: CASSLSGGLSGNTIYF

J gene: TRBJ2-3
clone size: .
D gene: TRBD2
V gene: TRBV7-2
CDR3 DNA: TGTGCCAGTAATCCTAGCGGCAAGGGCACAGATACGCAGTATTTT
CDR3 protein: CASNPSGKGTDTQYF

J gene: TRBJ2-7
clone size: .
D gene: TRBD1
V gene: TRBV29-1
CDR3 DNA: TGCAGCGCCCGGGACAGCAACTCCTACGAGCAGTACTTC
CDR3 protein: CSARDSNSYEQYF

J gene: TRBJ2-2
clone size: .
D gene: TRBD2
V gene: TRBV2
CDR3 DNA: TGTGCCAACAGTGGAAATAGCGGGAGAGGCACCGGGGAGCTGTTTTTT
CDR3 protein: CANSGNSGRGTGELFF

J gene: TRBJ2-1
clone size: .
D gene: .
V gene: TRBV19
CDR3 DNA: TGTGCCAGTAGTGGATGGGGAGAACGGTCGAATGAGCAGTTCTTC
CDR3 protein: CASSGWGERSNEQFF

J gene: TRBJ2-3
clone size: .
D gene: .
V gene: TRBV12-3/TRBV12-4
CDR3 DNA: TGTGCCAGCAGTTGGCAGATCTCTAGCACAGATACGCAGTATTTT
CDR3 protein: CASSWQISSTDTQYF